Following are 7 T cell receptor beta chains from one sample sequenced in a study of Tregs in tolerant kidney transplant recipients. Mixed chimerism was transient after nonmyeloablative marrow transplants from related graft donors. Only in-frame clones appear in the TCRdb table, and some are missing; sequencing was by immunoSEQ multiplex PCR. This table lists over 14,000 clones. Here the sequenced sample was CD4+ T cells from blood (PBMCs), taken 12 months after the transplant. Receptors originate from a human patient who received a combined kidney and bone marrow transplant. Some T cells may be graft donor cells.

With regard to this clone: The read terminates 3 residues ahead of where the CDR3 ends, so the germline J gene completes it. The rearrangement links TRBV6-4 to TRBJ2-2, with D perhaps TRBD1 or TRBD2 (7 bases each). Trimming removed 11 bases at V and 5 bases at J, with 15 bases between. CDR1 and CDR2 (germline): MRHNA, SNTAGT. The CDR3 loop spans 13 amino acids. The sequenced part of the CDR3 DNA is TGTGCCCGACGACAGGGAGGGACCGGGGAG. It yields the protein CARRQGGTGE. The whole CDR3 sequence reads CARRQGGTGELFF.

Concerning this clone: The read terminates 3 residues ahead of where the CDR3 ends, so the germline J gene completes it. The V and J genes are TRBV10-3 and TRBJ1-2, with 8 bases aligning to TRBD1. V was clipped by 2 bases and J by 3 bases; unmatched bases: 8. There are 16 residues in the CDR3. Germline CDR1 is ENHRY and CDR2 is SYGVKD. CDR3: CAISEPLGQGDYGYTF. The sequenced part of the CDR3 DNA is TGTGCCATCAGTGAGCCCCTCGGACAGGGCGACTATGGC.

With respect to this clone: The read ends 3 residues early relative to the CDR3; the germline J gene fills the gap. This chain connects TRBV5-1 to TRBJ2-2; no reliable D call. The CDR3 spans 14 residues. Germline-derived CDR1 and CDR2 are SGHRS and YFSETQ. V lost 0 bases to trimming and J lost 4 bases, with 7 bases between them. The CDR3 DNA, read in part, is TGCGCCAGCAGCTTGGTTGGTAGCACCGGGGAG. Translating it yields CASSLVGSTGE. The whole CDR3 sequence is CASSLVGSTGELFF. The whole variable domain, remainder taken from reference TRBV5-1 and TRBJ2-2, is KAGVTQTPRYLIKTRGQQVTLSCSPISGHRSVSWYQQTPGQGLQFLFEYFSETQRNKGNFPGRFSGRQFSNSRSEMNVSTLELGDSALYLCASSLVGSTGELFFGEGSRLTVL.

The CDR3 bases that were read are TGTGCCAGCAGCTCCTCGGGGGACAGGGGAAATGAG. Protein product: CASSSSGDRGNE. The entire CDR3 sequence reads CASSSSGDRGNEQFF. This chain uses TRBV11-3 with TRBJ2-1, with 10 bases matching TRBD1. The read halts 3 residues ahead of the CDR3 end, with the missing end drawn from the germline J gene. Germline-derived CDR1 and CDR2 are SGHNT and YENEEA. Trimming removed 4 bases from V and 7 bases from J; junction bases left unmatched: 7. The CDR3 is 15 residues long.

As to this clone: With the read ending 3 residues before the CDR3 end, the germline J gene is used to fill in that end. J is TRBJ2-2 and V is TRBV7-9; TRBD1 matches 9 bases. The CDR3 extends over 15 amino acids. Per the germline V gene, CDR1 is SEHNR and CDR2 is FQNEAQ (reference sequence). The V and J ends lost 1 base and 6 bases, in that order; junction bases with no gene match: 3. CDR3 bases read: TGTGCCAGCAGCTTAGGGACAGGGGAGTCCGGGGAG. This sequence encodes CASSLGTGESGE. The complete CDR3 sequence is CASSLGTGESGELFF.

As to this clone: The CDR3 end falls 3 residues outside the read, so it is completed with the germline J gene. The chain has TRBV5-1 and TRBJ1-1; possible D gene TRBD1, 5 bases. This CDR3 spans 14 amino acids. In germline, CDR1 is SGHRS, CDR2 YFSETQ. V lost 5 bases to trimming and J lost 4 bases, with 15 bases between them. CDR3 sequence reads: CASRVGGAVTEAFF. CDR3 DNA (partial): TGCGCCAGCAGAGTTGGTGGGGCGGTCACTGAA. The entire variable domain, with the rest obtained from reference TRBV5-1 and TRBJ1-1, is as follows: KAGVTQTPRYLIKTRGQQVTLSCSPISGHRSVSWYQQTPGQGLQFLFEYFSETQRNKGNFPGRFSGRQFSNSRSEMNVSTLELGDSALYLCASRVGGAVTEAFFGQGTRLTVV.

In the case of this clone: Sequencing ends 3 residues short of the CDR3 end; the germline J gene provides the rest. The chain has TRBV5-6 and TRBJ2-7; 9 nucleotides line up with TRBD1. J gave up 6 bases and V 3 bases, and 10 bases lay outside the gene matches. The CDR3 contains 15 residues. Per the germline V gene, CDR1 is SGHDT and CDR2 is YYEEEE. The CDR3 DNA, read in part, is TGTGCCAGCAGCTCCTACGGGACAGGGATTCGCGAG. Amino acids: CASSSYGTGIRE. The whole CDR3 protein reads CASSSYGTGIREQYF.